This T cell receptor beta chain was recovered during a study of a mutant IDH1 vaccine in newly diagnosed glioma. Whole-study context: The earlier regimen, radiotherapy, temozolomide, or both, was most often both.

Clones were sequenced by immunoSEQ multiplex PCR, and TCRdb holds only the in-frame ones, with some missing. In the table there are approximately 47,000 clones, 70% to 90% of which are singletons. The time point here: week 35, safety follow-up. Each dose of the vaccine consisted of 300 ug of mutant IDH1 20-mer peptide, with topical imiquimod. Donors had new IDH1-mutant astrocytomas of WHO grade 3 or 4 (ATRX-lost). About this clone: Its antigen is currently unknown. An end of the junction differs from the germline gene, which may be a read error.

Germline CDR1 and CDR2: SGHVS and FQNEAQ. The CDR3 spans 15 residues. This receptor was taken from a woman between 40 and 55 years old with glioma. The J gene is TRBJ1-3, the V gene TRBV7-8; no firm D call. The sample consisted of PBMCs, taken from a glioma patient whose treatment included an IDH1 peptide vaccine. The CDR3 loop reads CASSFDPFAGNTIYF. The CDR3 nucleotides read TGTGCCAGCAGCTTCGACCCCTTCGCTGGGAACACCATATATTTT.